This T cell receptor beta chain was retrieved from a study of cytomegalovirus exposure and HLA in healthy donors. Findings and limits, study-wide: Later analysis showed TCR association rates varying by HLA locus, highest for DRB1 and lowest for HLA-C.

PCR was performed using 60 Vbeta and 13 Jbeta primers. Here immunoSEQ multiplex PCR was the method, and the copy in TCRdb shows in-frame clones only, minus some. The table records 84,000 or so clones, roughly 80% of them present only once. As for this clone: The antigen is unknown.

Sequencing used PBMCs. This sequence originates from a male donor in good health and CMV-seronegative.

The CDR3, as DNA: TGCGCCAGCAGATCTACAGGGATGAGCACAGATACGCAGTATTTT. It translates to CASRSTGMSTDTQYF. The chain is built from TRBV5-1 and TRBJ2-3; D perhaps matches TRBD1 (6 bases). This CDR3 has 15 amino acids. The germline V and J ends were trimmed by 5 bases and 0 bases, with 13 bases remaining between them. The V gene's germline CDR1 is SGHRS and CDR2 YFSETQ.